Here is one TCR beta chain with its context. This clonotype occurred many times. Its antigen remains unidentified. Within one base of it there is no much larger clone, and no base qualities were kept. Inclusive of the bounding cysteine and phenylalanine, the CDR3 is 18 residues long. Only the CDR3 portion is preserved as DNA: 54 bases, with reading frame beginning at the first base. CDR1 and CDR2 were assigned from the germline V gene as MNHEY and SVGAGI. V trim: 4 bases; J trim: 2 bases; unmatched bases: 12. The data were taken from a study of T cells in Graves' hyperthyroidism and ophthalmopathy (dated by TCRdb to the late 2010s). In the study overall: Peripheral blood samples were taken at initial diagnosis, before any treatment was given. To identify TCR V-J signatures that set the groups apart, the researchers used a discovery cohort of approximately 98 patients, made up of approximately 43 with Graves' ophthalmopathy and 55 to 65 with stable Graves' hyperthyroidism. Prospective prediction of ophthalmopathy was tested in an independent validation cohort of 18 to 20 hyperthyroidism patients and around 16 patients who later progressed to ophthalmopathy. For training and testing, the 80 to 100 patients in the discovery cohort were randomly divided in a 7:3 ratio. In addition, the study compared T-cell repertoires in thyroid tissue and in blood from six Graves' hyperthyroidism patients. After sampling, hyperthyroidism patients received methimazole starting at 30 mg daily, and ophthalmopathy patients received high-dose intravenous methylprednisolone. The paper reports TCR Vbeta CDR3 sequencing of fewer than 150 peripheral blood samples: approximately 41 ophthalmopathy, fewer than 80 hyperthyroidism and around 17 progressor patients. Findings and caveats that apply to the study as a whole: In validation, progression to ophthalmopathy was predicted by the model with approximately 67% sensitivity and 72.22% specificity, a median of about 6.4 months before onset. Sample size was not statistically predetermined, and blinding of investigators to group allocation was not performed. Ophthalmopathy was separated from stable hyperthyroidism by a 13 V-J signature model, with over 85% sensitivity and roughly 84% specificity obtained in cross-validation and 80%/75% obtained in testing. Blood samples also contained most of the expanded thyroid clonotypes (frequency above 0.001), which suggests that blood repertoires may reflect thyroid immune responses.

A patient counted as having stable Graves' hyperthyroidism if no progression to ophthalmopathy occurred over 18 months of follow-up. Hyperthyroidism patients were newly diagnosed, had a disease duration of under 2 months, and were aged 18 to 65 years. Any patient with an uncontrolled infection, another autoimmune disease, pregnancy or lactation was excluded. Diagnoses were established on the basis of clinical symptoms, serum thyroxine and TRAb, thyroid ultrasound, and orbital computed tomography. PBMCs were separated from 8 to 10 ml of fresh peripheral blood using Ficoll-Paque density gradient centrifugation. Trizol reagent was used to extract total RNA, and RNA quality was then checked on an Agilent 2100 Bioanalyzer. The TCR beta CDR3 regions were amplified from the RNA transcripts. The TCR CDR3 was subjected to a first round of RT-PCR using the HTBI primer set and the Qiagen OneStep RT-PCR kit. A second multiplex PCR round built the libraries, followed by size selection and purification. Sequencing of the libraries was done on an Illumina HiSeq2000 using paired-end 100 bp reads. Per the authors' processing: SOAPnuke was used to process the raw data, throwing out any read that contained adapters or uncalled bases, had a mean Phred below 15, or lacked an exact constant-primer or identifier match. COPE v1.2.5 was used to merge high-quality paired reads, and clonotypes were defined as unique nucleotide sequences. Clonotypes were aligned to IMGT TRBV, TRBD and TRBJ reference segments using MiTCR v1.1. The analysis included only V-J combinations with a frequency above 0.0001, which together covered approximately 99% of the repertoires. The TCS score was defined as F50 (clonal expansion) divided by E x V (chaos), with BLOSUM62-based TCRdist calculated between CDR3 peptides within each V-J. Welch's t-statistics and random forest reduced around 510 V-J features to about 12, which were used in a naive Bayes classifier (R e1071). Through fastp at Q25 and MiXCR, TCRdb rebuilt clones from the public reads, retaining in-frame beta chains. Rows are unified per CDR3 protein, each entry keeping the most common DNA and genes. What appears here as the V and J calls and clone size reflects TCRdb's work, not the paper's. Across this sample there are 550,000 to 800,000 distinct CDR3 sequences, with around 16% seen only once. The ten largest clones add up to about a sixth of the sample.

The sequencing sample was made of blood. The sequence derives from a man in his fifties with Graves' hyperthyroidism. The chain employs TRBV6-5 and TRBJ1-2, with 11 junctional bases fitting TRBD1. Here is the DNA: TGTGCCAGCAGTTTGCACTCCGGGACAGGGGGTATGAACTATGGCTACACCTTC. Translation gives CASSLHSGTGGMNYGYTF.